The entry below describes one T cell receptor beta chain. Its matching antigen is unknown. The V segment lost 6 bases and the J segment 6 bases; nucleotides outside the gene matches: 8. From germline, CDR1 is WSHSY and CDR2 SAAADI. This CDR3 contains 14 residues. CD8 memory fractions consisted of CD45RO+ and CCR7-negative CD45RA+ TemRA cells together. The data are from a study of shared clonotypes between healthy human individuals. Overall study results and limits: It was expected that sequencing depth would affect clonotype sharing among donors.

The assay was immunoSEQ multiplex PCR, and TCRdb's table has in-frame clones only and misses some. Of around 690,000 clones in the sample, 90% were seen once. The receptor was isolated from a man younger than 35 in good health. Some clones in this sample may be carry-over from other donors' samples. V gene TRBV10-2 combines with J gene TRBJ2-1; 7 bases are shared with TRBD1. The sample taken for sequencing was memory CD8+ T cells from PBMCs. Regarding subset: CD45RO+ cells pooled with CCR7-negative TemRA cells. The chain's CDR3 is CASRDPRQGNEQFF. CDR3 coding DNA: TGCGCCAGCAGGGACCCGAGACAGGGCAATGAGCAGTTCTTC.